This TCR beta chain appears in the sequencing data of a study of beta chain features in type 1 diabetes. Study-wide points: Junctions at VDJ sites from type 1 diabetes patients had fewer insertions and more deletions. When cDNA is sequenced, cells with high TCR expression could be over-represented. Compared to healthy donors, patients appeared to have naive, central memory and Treg TCRB repertoires that were more alike. A moderate, significant TCRB CDR3 shortening appeared in type 1 diabetes across four CD4+ subsets.

Expressed TCRB transcripts were sequenced, since all the RNA that had been isolated was reverse transcribed. Generated by immunoSEQ multiplex PCR, the TCRdb table keeps only in-frame clones and is missing some. The sample holds 300,000 to 350,000 clones, 9.3% seen once. Comment on this clone: Its specificity is unknown.

Sorted cells reached over 95% purity in every population. The CDR3 runs 15 residues. With V trimmed by 3 bases and J by 6 bases, 8 bases remained unmatched. Germline CDR1 MDHEN, CDR2 SYDVKM. The chain has TRBV28 and TRBJ2-3, with TRBD1 identical over 8 bases. Sequenced material: central memory CD4+ T cells from blood. The source is a man younger than 40 with type 1 diabetes. The CDR3 loop reads CASSFQGATHDTQYF. CDR3 nucleotide sequence: TGTGCCAGCAGTTTCCAGGGGGCTACACATGATACGCAGTATTTT.